The clone carrying this T cell receptor (beta chain) was recorded many times. Its target is not known. The data derive from a study of T cells in Graves' hyperthyroidism and ophthalmopathy. Findings and caveats of the study: The model forecast ophthalmopathy, anticipating it by a median around 6.5 months before onset.

There were TCR beta CDR3 regions amplified from RNA transcripts. The primer set for the first-round RT-PCR of the TCR CDR3 was HTBI. TCRdb analysed the multiplex PCR reads with MiXCR anew, one entry per CDR3 protein. In the table there are some 620,000 distinct CDR3 sequences, 16% of which are singletons. Sequenced: blood. The TCR sequence derives from a woman aged 25 to 39 with Graves' hyperthyroidism.

CDR3 sequence reads: CASSPLRETQYF. The CDR3, as DNA: TGTGCCAGCAGCCCCCTCAGAGAGACCCAGTACTTC. The chain combines TRBV11-2 with TRBJ2-5; unclear D gene. With 5 bases removed from V and 4 bases from J, the gap between germline ends came to 8 bases. Germline V lookup: CDR1 SGHAT, CDR2 FQNNGV. The CDR3 is 12 amino acids.